The T cell receptor (beta chain) under discussion was sequenced for a study of shared clonotypes between healthy human individuals. The CDR3 is 15 amino acids. Trimming removed 6 bases from V and 5 bases from J; junction bases left unmatched: 11. Germline V gives CDR1 SNHLY, CDR2 FYNNEI. Measured with immunoSEQ multiplex PCR; TCRdb has only the in-frame clones, and not every one. The repertoire holds about 1 million clones, with around four fifths as singletons. This clone was observed at least ten times. The chain combines TRBV2 with TRBJ2-5; 8 nucleotides align to TRBD1. This sequence originates from a young man in good health. Sequencing input: memory CD4+ T cells sorted from blood. Subset defined: CD45RA-negative fraction. The CDR3 is CASRATGGGAETQYF. In nucleotides, the CDR3 is TGTGCCAGCAGGGCAACAGGGGGTGGGGCGGAGACCCAGTACTTC.